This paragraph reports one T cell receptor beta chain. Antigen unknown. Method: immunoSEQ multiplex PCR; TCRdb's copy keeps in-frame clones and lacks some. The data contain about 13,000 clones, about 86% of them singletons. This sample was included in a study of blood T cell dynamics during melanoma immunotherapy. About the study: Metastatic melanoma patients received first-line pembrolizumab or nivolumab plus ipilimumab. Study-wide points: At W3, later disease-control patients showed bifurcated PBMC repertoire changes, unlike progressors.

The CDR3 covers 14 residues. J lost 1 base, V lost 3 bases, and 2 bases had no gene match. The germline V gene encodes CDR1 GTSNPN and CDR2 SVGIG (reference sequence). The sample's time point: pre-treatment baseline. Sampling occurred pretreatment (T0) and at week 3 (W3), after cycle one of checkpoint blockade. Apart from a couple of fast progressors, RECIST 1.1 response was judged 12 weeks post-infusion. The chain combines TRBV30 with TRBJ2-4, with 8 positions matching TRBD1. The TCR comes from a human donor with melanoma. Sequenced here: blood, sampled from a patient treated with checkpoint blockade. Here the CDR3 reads CAWSHRGAKNIQYF. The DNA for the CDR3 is TGTGCCTGGAGCCACAGGGGGGCCAAAAACATTCAGTACTTC.